Below, one T cell receptor beta chain is given with its context. These data originate in a study of control samples from healthy donors and cancer patients. This CDR3 region has 15 residues. Per the germline V gene, CDR1 is MNHEY and CDR2 is SVGAGI. Trimming shortened V by 8 bases and J by 6 bases, and 22 bases separated the two germline ends. The table came from immunoSEQ multiplex PCR; TCRdb's copy has only in-frame clones and leaves some out. This sample has tens of thousands of clones, with approximately 90% found just once. The sample taken for sequencing was blood. The J gene is TRBJ1-1, the V gene TRBV6-5; maybe TRBD1 (5 bases). The origin of this receptor is a woman between 50 and 59 years old in good health. CDR3 nucleotides: TGTGCCAGCTGGGGCCAGTTAAGGCGGGGAGCTGAAGCTTTCTTT. Translating it yields CASWGQLRRGAEAFF.